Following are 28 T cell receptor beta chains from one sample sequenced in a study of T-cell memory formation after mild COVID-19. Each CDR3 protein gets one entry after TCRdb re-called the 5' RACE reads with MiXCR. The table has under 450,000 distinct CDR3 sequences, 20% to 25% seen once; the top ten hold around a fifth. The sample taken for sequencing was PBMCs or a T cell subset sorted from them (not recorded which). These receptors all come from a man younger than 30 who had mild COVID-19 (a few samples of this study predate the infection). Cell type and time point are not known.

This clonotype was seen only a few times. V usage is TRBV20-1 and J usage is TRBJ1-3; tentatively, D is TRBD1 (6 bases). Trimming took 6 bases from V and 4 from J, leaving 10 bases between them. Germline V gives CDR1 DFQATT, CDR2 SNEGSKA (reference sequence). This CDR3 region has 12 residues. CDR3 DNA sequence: TGCAGTGCCCGGACAGAAGGAAACACCATATATTTT. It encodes CSARTEGNTIYF.

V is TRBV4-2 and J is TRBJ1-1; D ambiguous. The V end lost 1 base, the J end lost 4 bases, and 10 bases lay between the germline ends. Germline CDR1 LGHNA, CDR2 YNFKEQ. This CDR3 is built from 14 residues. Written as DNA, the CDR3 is TGTGCCAGCAGCCAAGTGGGCTTGGGCACTGAAGCTTTCTTT. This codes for CASSQVGLGTEAFF.

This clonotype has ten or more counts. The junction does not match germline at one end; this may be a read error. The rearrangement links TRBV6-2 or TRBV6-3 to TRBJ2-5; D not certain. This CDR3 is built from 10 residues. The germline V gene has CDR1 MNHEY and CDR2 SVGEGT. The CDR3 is CASSQGTQYF. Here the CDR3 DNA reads TGTGCCAGCAGCCAAGGGACCCAGTACTTC.

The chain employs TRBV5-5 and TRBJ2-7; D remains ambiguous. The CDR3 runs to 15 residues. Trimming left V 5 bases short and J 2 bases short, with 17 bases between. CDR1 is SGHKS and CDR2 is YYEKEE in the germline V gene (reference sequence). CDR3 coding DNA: TGTGCCAGCAGTTCGGCCCCCACGGAAGCCTACGAGCAGTACTTC. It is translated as CASSSAPTEAYEQYF.

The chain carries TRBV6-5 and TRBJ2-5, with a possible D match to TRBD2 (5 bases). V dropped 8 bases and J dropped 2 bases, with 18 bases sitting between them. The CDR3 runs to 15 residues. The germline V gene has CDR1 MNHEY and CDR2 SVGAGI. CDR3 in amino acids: CASRRLPRPQETQYF. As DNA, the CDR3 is TGTGCCAGCCGTCGACTACCAAGGCCTCAAGAGACCCAGTACTTC.

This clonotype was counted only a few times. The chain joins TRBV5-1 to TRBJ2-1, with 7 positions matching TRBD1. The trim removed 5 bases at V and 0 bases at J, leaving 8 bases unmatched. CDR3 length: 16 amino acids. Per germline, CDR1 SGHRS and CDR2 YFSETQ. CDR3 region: CASSLGGTNSYNEQFF. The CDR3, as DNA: TGCGCCAGCAGTCTAGGGGGCACAAACTCCTACAATGAGCAGTTCTTC. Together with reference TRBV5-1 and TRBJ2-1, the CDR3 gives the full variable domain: KAGVTQTPRYLIKTRGQQVTLSCSPISGHRSVSWYQQTPGQGLQFLFEYFSETQRNKGNFPGRFSGRQFSNSRSEMNVSTLELGDSALYLCASSLGGTNSYNEQFFGPGTRLTVL.

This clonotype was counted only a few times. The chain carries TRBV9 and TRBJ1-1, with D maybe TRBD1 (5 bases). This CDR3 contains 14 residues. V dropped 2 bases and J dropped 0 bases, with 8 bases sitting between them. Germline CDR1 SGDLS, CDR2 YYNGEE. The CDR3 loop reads CASSVTAMNTEAFF. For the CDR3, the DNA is TGTGCCAGCAGCGTGACAGCGATGAACACTGAAGCTTTCTTT. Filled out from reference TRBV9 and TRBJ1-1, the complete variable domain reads DSGVTQTPKHLITATGQRVTLRCSPRSGDLSVYWYQQSLDQGLQFLIQYYNGEERAKGNILERFSAQQFPDLHSELNLSSLELGDSALYFCASSVTAMNTEAFFGQGTRLTVV.

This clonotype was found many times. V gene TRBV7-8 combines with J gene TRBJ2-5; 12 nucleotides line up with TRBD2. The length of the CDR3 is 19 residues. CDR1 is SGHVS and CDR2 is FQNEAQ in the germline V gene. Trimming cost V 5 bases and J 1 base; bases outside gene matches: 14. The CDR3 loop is CASSPRSASGGALQETQYF. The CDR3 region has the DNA TGTGCCAGCAGCCCAAGATCCGCTAGCGGGGGGGCTCTCCAAGAGACCCAGTACTTC.

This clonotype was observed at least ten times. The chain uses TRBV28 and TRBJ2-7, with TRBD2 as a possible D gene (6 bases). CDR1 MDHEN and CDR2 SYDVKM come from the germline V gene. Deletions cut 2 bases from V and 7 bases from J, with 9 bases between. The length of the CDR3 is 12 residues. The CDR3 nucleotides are TGTGCCAGCAGTTTAGGAGGGTTGGAGCAGTACGTC. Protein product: CASSLGGLEQYV.

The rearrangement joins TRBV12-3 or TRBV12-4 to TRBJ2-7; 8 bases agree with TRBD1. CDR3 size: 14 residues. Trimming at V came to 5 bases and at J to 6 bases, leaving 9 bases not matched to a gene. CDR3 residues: CASSRTGSGGEQYV. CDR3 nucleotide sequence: TGTGCCAGCAGTAGGACAGGGTCTGGGGGCGAGCAGTACGTC.

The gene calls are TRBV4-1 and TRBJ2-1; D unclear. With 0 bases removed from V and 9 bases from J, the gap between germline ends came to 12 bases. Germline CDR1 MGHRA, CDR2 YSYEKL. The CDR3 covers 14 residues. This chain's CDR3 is CASSQDIRSGEQFF. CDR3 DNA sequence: TGCGCCAGCAGCCAAGACATTAGATCGGGTGAGCAGTTCTTC.

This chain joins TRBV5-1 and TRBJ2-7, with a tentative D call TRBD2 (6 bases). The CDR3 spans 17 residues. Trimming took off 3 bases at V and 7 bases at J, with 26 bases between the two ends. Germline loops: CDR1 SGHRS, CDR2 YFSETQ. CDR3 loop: CASSWGTGLRWEEEQYF. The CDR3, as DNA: TGCGCCAGCAGCTGGGGTACAGGACTAAGGTGGGAGGAGGAGCAGTACTTC.

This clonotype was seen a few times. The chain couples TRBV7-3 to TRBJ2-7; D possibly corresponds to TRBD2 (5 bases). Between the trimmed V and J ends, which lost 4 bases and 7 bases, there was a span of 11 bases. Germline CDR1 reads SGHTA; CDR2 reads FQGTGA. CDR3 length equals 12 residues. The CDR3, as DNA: TGTGCCAGCAGCTCCCGGACGGGGGAGCAGTACTTC. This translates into CASSSRTGEQYF.

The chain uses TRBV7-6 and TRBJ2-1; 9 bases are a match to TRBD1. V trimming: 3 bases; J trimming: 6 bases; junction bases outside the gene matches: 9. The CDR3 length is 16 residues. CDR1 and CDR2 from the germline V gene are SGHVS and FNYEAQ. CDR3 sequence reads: CASSFHGQGRSNEQFF. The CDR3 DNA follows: TGTGCCAGCAGCTTTCACGGACAGGGGAGGTCCAATGAGCAGTTCTTC.

Written as DNA, the CDR3 is TGTGCCAGCAGGTCAGGGGGCGATCAGCCCCAGCATTTT. It yields the protein CASRSGGDQPQHF. This chain joins TRBV28 and TRBJ1-5; TRBD1 matches 8 bases. This CDR3 region has 13 residues. V dropped 6 bases and J dropped 5; count of bases not matched to a gene: 3. Germline V lookup: CDR1 MDHEN, CDR2 SYDVKM.

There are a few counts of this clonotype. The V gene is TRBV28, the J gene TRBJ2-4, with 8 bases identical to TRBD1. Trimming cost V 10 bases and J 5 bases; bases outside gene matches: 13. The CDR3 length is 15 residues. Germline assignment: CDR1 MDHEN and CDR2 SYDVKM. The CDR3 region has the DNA TGTGCCACCCGGCTAGCAGGGGGCGTAGAAAACATTCAGTACTTC. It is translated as CATRLAGGVENIQYF.

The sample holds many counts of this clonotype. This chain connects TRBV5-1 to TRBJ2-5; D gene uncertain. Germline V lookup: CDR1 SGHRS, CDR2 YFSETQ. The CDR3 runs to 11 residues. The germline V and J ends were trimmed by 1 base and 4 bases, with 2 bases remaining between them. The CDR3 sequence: CASSLSETQYF. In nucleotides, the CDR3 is TGCGCCAGCAGCTTGTCAGAGACCCAGTACTTC. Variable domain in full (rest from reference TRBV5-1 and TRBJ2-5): KAGVTQTPRYLIKTRGQQVTLSCSPISGHRSVSWYQQTPGQGLQFLFEYFSETQRNKGNFPGRFSGRQFSNSRSEMNVSTLELGDSALYLCASSLSETQYFGPGTRLLVL.

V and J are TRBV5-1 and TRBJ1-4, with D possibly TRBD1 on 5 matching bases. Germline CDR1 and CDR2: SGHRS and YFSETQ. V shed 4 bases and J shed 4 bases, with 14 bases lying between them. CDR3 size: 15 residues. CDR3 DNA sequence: TGCGCCAGCAGCACAGGCCTTTCTTATAATGAAAAACTGTTTTTT. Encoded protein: CASSTGLSYNEKLFF.

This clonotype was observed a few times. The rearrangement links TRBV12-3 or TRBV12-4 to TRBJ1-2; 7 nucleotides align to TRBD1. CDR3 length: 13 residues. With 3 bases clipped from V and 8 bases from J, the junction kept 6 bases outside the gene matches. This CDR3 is CASSFTGEEGYTF. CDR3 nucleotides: TGTGCCAGCAGTTTTACAGGGGAAGAAGGCTACACCTTC.

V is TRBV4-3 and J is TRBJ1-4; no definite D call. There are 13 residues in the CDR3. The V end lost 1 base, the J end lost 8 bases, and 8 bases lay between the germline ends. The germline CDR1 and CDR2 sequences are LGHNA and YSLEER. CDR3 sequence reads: CASSQGIMEKLFF. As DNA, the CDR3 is TGCGCCAGCAGCCAAGGGATAATGGAAAAACTGTTTTTT.

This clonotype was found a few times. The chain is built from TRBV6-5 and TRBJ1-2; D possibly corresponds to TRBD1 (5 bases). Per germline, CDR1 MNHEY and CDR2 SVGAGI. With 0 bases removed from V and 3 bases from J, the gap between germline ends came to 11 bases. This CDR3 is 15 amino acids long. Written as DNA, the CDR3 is TGTGCCAGCAGTTACTCTGGAGGGGCTCACTATGGCTACACCTTC. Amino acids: CASSYSGGAHYGYTF.

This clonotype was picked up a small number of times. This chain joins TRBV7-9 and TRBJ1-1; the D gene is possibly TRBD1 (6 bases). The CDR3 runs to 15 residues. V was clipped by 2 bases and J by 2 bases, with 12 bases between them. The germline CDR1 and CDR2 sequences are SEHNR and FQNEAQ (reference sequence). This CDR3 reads CASSLQGGPNTEAFF. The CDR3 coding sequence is TGTGCCAGCAGCTTACAAGGGGGACCTAACACTGAAGCTTTCTTT. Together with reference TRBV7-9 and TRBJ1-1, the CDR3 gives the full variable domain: DTGVSQNPRHKITKRGQNVTFRCDPISEHNRLYWYRQTLGQGPEFLTYFQNEAQLEKSRLLSDRFSAERPKGSFSTLEIQRTEQGDSAMYLCASSLQGGPNTEAFFGQGTRLTVV.

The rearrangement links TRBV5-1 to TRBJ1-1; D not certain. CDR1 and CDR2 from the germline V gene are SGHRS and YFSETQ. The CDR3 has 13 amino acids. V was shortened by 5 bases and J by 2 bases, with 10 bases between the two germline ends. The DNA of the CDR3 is TGCGCCAGCAGACGTCCCGGAAACACTGAAGCTTTCTTT. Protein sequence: CASRRPGNTEAFF.

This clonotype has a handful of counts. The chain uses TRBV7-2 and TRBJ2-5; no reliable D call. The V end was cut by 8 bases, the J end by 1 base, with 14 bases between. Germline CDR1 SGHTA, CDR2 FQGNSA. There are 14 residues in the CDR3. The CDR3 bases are TGTGCCAGCGCCTGGCAGACTCGCCAAGAGACCCAGTACTTC. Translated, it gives CASAWQTRQETQYF.

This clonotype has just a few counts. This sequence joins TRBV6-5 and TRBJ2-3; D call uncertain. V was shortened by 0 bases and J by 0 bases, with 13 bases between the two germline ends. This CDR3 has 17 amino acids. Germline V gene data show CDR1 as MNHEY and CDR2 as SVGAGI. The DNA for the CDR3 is TGTGCCAGCAGTTACTCCCTTACTCGCCATAGCACAGATACGCAGTATTTT. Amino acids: CASSYSLTRHSTDTQYF.

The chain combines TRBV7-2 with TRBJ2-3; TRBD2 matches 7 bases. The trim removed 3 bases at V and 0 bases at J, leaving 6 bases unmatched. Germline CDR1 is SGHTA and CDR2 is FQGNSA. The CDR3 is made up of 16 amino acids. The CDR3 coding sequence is TGTGCCAGCAGCTTGGGGGGGGGTGTAAGCACAGATACGCAGTATTTT. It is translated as CASSLGGGVSTDTQYF.

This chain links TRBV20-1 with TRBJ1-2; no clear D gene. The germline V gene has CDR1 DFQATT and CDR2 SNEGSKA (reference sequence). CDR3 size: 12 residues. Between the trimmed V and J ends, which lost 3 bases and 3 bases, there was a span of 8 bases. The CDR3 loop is CSARAEYYGYTF. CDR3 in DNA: TGCAGTGCTAGGGCAGAGTACTATGGCTACACCTTC.

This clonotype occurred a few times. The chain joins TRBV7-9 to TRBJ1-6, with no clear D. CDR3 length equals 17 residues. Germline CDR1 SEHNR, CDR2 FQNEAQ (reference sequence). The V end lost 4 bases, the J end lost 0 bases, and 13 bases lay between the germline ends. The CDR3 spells CASSSSYRGSYNSPLHF. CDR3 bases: TGTGCCAGCAGCTCCTCTTACAGAGGCTCCTATAATTCACCCCTCCACTTT.